Below, 17 T cell receptor beta chains from the same sample are listed, as sequenced in a study of CD4 and CD8 cells across lung adenocarcinoma regions. MiXCR was run by TCRdb on the PCR reads, yielding one entry per CDR3 protein. The repertoire holds 24,000 or so distinct CDR3 sequences, with more than 45% as singletons. The sample consisted of CD4+ T cells from the center of a lung tumor. Every receptor here comes from a male donor with lung adenocarcinoma. The CD4 and CD8 labels of this study may be unreliable.

This chain links TRBV6-1 with TRBJ1-1; D may be TRBD1 (5 bases). Germline assignment: CDR1 MNHNS and CDR2 SASEGT. V lost 1 base and J lost 1, with 13 bases in between. This CDR3 is 16 amino acids long. The CDR3 region is CASSEVIGRGNTEAFF. The CDR3, as DNA: TGTGCCAGCAGTGAAGTAATCGGTAGGGGGAACACTGAAGCTTTCTTT.

This clonotype has a handful of counts. The genes are TRBV7-2 and TRBJ2-1; 13 positions match TRBD2. CDR3 length equals 15 residues. Germline V gene data show CDR1 as SGHTA and CDR2 as FQGNSA. J gave up 9 bases and V 5 bases, and 7 bases lay outside the gene matches. CDR3 residues: CASSRTSGSFGEQFF. The CDR3 region has the DNA TGTGCCAGCAGCCGGACTAGCGGGAGTTTCGGTGAGCAGTTCTTC.

This clonotype was recorded many times. Just one base apart from a much larger clone, this may be a read error. In nucleotides, the CDR3 is TGTGCCAGCAGTGAAGTTGGTAGCGGCTTCTCCTACAATGAGCAGTACTTC. It encodes CASSEVGSGFSYNEQYF. The chain links TRBV6-1 to TRBJ2-1; tentative D call: TRBD2 (6 bases). The end of the DNA is better explained by TRBJ2-7, so the J call may be wrong. The CDR3 covers 17 residues. Germline V lookup: CDR1 MNHNS, CDR2 SASEGT.

At least ten counts were recorded for this clonotype. This chain joins TRBV6-2 or TRBV6-3 and TRBJ2-3; D is possibly TRBD1 (5 bases). Trimming removed 8 bases from V and 5 bases from J, with 17 bases in between. The CDR3 is 14 amino acids. In germline, CDR1 is MNHEY, CDR2 SVGEGT. CDR3 amino acids: CASRQTAVLDTQYF. The DNA of the CDR3 is TGTGCCAGCCGACAGACCGCCGTACTAGATACGCAGTATTTT.

CDR3: CASSPGSFPANTEAFF. CDR3 in DNA: TGTGCCAGCAGTCCAGGCTCATTCCCGGCGAACACTGAAGCTTTCTTT. This chain connects TRBV28 to TRBJ1-1, with unresolved D. Germline V gives CDR1 MDHEN, CDR2 SYDVKM. The CDR3 is 16 residues long. V lost 5 bases to trimming and J lost 1 base, with 17 bases between them.

The rearrangement links TRBV27 to TRBJ2-5; possible D gene TRBD1, 6 bases. Germline V gives CDR1 MNHEY, CDR2 SMNVEV (reference sequence). CDR3 length: 13 amino acids. Trimming left V 4 bases short and J 11 bases short, with 17 bases between. CDR3 amino acids: CASSSRDKRAQYF. As DNA, the CDR3 is TGTGCCAGCAGTTCACGGGACAAGAGGGCGCAGTACTTC.

This clonotype occurred once. This chain joins TRBV20-1 and TRBJ1-2, with D unresolved. CDR1 and CDR2 (germline): DFQATT, SNEGSKA (reference sequence). This CDR3 is built from 13 residues. The V end lost 3 bases, the J end lost 1 base, and 9 bases lay between the germline ends. CDR3 nucleotides: TGCAGTGCTAGTGAAGGGATTAACTATGGCTACACCTTC. This translates into CSASEGINYGYTF.

This clonotype turned up a few times. The chain combines TRBV3-1 with TRBJ2-3; D is possibly TRBD2 (6 bases). Germline V gives CDR1 LGHDT, CDR2 YNNKEL (reference sequence). The length of the CDR3 is 16 residues. V lost 1 base, J lost 1 base, and 12 bases lay in between. This CDR3 is CASSQVSGAGTDTQYF. For the CDR3, the DNA is TGTGCCAGCAGCCAAGTCTCGGGAGCGGGCACAGATACGCAGTATTTT.

The rearrangement joins TRBV7-2 to TRBJ2-3, with D maybe TRBD1 (5 bases). Germline-derived CDR1 and CDR2 are SGHTA and FQGNSA. The CDR3 covers 16 residues. For the CDR3, the DNA is TGTCCCTGCAGCCCTTTAGGGGTGTTGGCCGGAGACATTCAGTATTTT. This sequence encodes CPCSPLGVLAGDIQYF.

A remark on this clonotype: A much bigger clone sits one base away, suggesting this may be a read error. The chain carries TRBV11-3 and TRBJ2-1, with 11 bases fitting TRBD2. The V and J ends lost 4 bases and 13 bases, in that order; junction bases with no gene match: 12. In germline, CDR1 is SGHNT, CDR2 YENEEA. There are 15 residues in the CDR3. The CDR3 region is CASSSGLAVGGTQFF. The DNA of the CDR3 is TGTGCCAGCAGCTCGGGACTAGCGGTCGGAGGGACCCAGTTCTTC.

At least ten counts were recorded for this clonotype. The rearrangement links TRBV27 to TRBJ2-1; no clear D. The J call may be incorrect, as the DNA end agrees better with TRBJ2-7. CDR1 is MNHEY, CDR2 SMNVEV, per germline (reference sequence). The CDR3 loop spans 15 amino acids. The CDR3 bases are TGTGCCAGCAGTTTGAGTCTACCCAACTACAATGAGCAGTACTTC. It yields the protein CASSLSLPNYNEQYF.

Details on this clonotype: At one end, the junction sequence differs from germline, possibly due to a read error. This chain links TRBV10-1 with TRBJ2-5, with TRBD2 identical over 8 bases. The CDR3 spans 17 residues. The germline CDR1 and CDR2 sequences are WNHNN and SYGVQD (reference sequence). The CDR3 coding sequence is TGCGCCAGCAGTGAGGGGGCGGGGGGCAGTGACGAAGATACCCAGTACTTC. Translated, it gives CASSEGAGGSDEDTQYF.

In its sample, this clonotype was seen many times. The chain couples TRBV6-2 or TRBV6-3 to TRBJ2-5; no definite D call. The DNA end lines up better with TRBJ2-7; the J call may be wrong. The CDR3 spans 12 residues. Germline-derived CDR1 and CDR2 are MNHEY and SVGEGT. CDR3 sequence: CASSPLWDEQYF. CDR3 nucleotides: TGTGCCAGCAGCCCGCTATGGGACGAGCAGTACTTC.

In the case of this clonotype: Mismatch with germline at one junction end may stem from a read error. This chain links TRBV27 with TRBJ2-3; D may be TRBD1 or TRBD2 (5 bases each). CDR1 is MNHEY and CDR2 is SMNVEV in the germline V gene (reference sequence). The CDR3 totals 17 residues. The DNA of the CDR3 is TGTGCCAGCAGTCCGGGGCGCGTGGGCTCTGGCCCAGATACGCAGTATTTC. Residues: CASSPGRVGSGPDTQYF.

The CDR3 DNA is TGCAGTGCCCTTATGGGCCCCTCCTCCTACAATGAGCAGTTCTTC. It is translated as CSALMGPSSYNEQFF. This chain links TRBV20-1 with TRBJ2-1; D is uncertain. This CDR3 is built from 15 residues. V lost 6 bases and J 0 bases, leaving 15 bases between the germline ends. CDR1 DFQATT and CDR2 SNEGSKA come from the germline V gene (reference sequence).

The V gene is TRBV6-1, the J gene TRBJ2-1, with 9 bases identical to TRBD1. With 11 bases clipped from V and 10 bases from J, the junction kept 9 bases outside the gene matches. CDR3 length: 12 residues. From germline, CDR1 is MNHNS and CDR2 SASEGT. CDR3 coding DNA: TGTGCCTGTTCGGACAGGGGATCCGAGCAGTTCTTC. Amino acid sequence: CACSDRGSEQFF.

As for this clonotype: Germline is not matched at one junction end, which may reflect a read error. CDR3 sequence reads: CASSYGGIAGANILYF. CDR3 nucleotides: TGTGCCAGCAGTTACGGTGGAATAGCGGGGGCCAACATTCTGTATTTC. The chain recombines TRBV6-5 with TRBJ2-6; TRBD2 matches 9 bases. The CDR3 loop spans 16 amino acids. The germline gives CDR1 MNHEY, CDR2 SVGAGI.